The rows below give T cell receptor beta chains drawn from one sample of a study of CD8 T cells in ankylosing spondylitis. Using its own MiXCR run on the 5' RACE reads, TCRdb lists one record per CDR3 protein. Among around 25,000 distinct CDR3 sequences listed, 2.5% to 3% were seen once. Sample: blood, either unsorted or a sorted T cell fraction (not recorded which). The receptors originated from a female donor with ankylosing spondylitis or in good health (not recorded which). CDR3s include the opening cysteine and the closing phenylalanine or tryptophan. A D gene is named only where the DNA matches it firmly. Each size is once, few or many counts, or a class when the clone is expanded.

D gene,V gene,J gene,clone size,CDR3 protein,CDR3 DNA
NA,TRBV9,TRBJ2-5,large,CASSAGTAQETQYF,TGTGCCAGCAGCGCGGGGACGGCTCAAGAGACCCAGTACTTC
TRBD1,TRBV9,TRBJ2-1,many,CASSVGTGPYNEQFF,TGTGCCAGCAGCGTAGGGACAGGTCCCTACAATGAGCAGTTCTTC
NA,TRBV9,TRBJ2-7,many,CASSVSASSYEQYF,TGTGCCAGCAGCGTAAGTGCGAGCTCCTACGAGCAGTACTTC
NA,TRBV9,TRBJ1-1,many,CASSPPGRRENTEAFF,TGTGCCAGCAGCCCCCCCGGACGTCGCGAGAACACTGAAGCTTTCTTT
NA,TRBV9,TRBJ1-3,many,CASSVAVSNSGNTIYF,TGTGCCAGCAGCGTAGCAGTCAGTAACTCTGGAAACACCATATATTTT
NA,TRBV9,TRBJ2-1,many,CASSVAGDISYNEQFF,TGTGCCAGCAGCGTAGCCGGAGATATCTCCTACAATGAGCAGTTCTTC
NA,TRBV9,TRBJ2-1,many,CASSANPTRDEQFF,TGTGCCAGCAGCGCCAATCCCACGCGGGACGAGCAGTTCTTC
NA,TRBV9,TRBJ1-1,many,CASTGGGSKNTEAFF,TGTGCCAGCACCGGGGGCGGATCGAAGAACACTGAAGCTTTCTTT
TRBD2,TRBV9,TRBJ2-1,many,CASSATSGSTYNEQFF,TGTGCCAGCAGCGCGACTAGCGGGAGTACCTACAATGAGCAGTTCTTC
TRBD2,TRBV9,TRBJ2-1,many,CASSVGLAESGLFYNEQFF,TGTGCCAGCAGCGTAGGACTAGCGGAAAGCGGGCTTTTCTACAATGAGCAGTTCTTC
TRBD2,TRBV9,TRBJ2-5,many,CASSVAGGLAETQYF,TGTGCCAGCAGCGTAGCGGGGGGGCTTGCAGAGACCCAGTACTTC
NA,TRBV9,TRBJ2-5,many,CASSVAGRDQETQYF,TGTGCCAGCAGCGTAGCCGGACGGGACCAAGAGACCCAGTACTTC
NA,TRBV9,TRBJ1-4,many,CASSVGPQGGEKLFF,TGTGCCAGCAGCGTAGGCCCCCAGGGAGGTGAAAAACTGTTTTTT
TRBD1,TRBV9,TRBJ2-3,medium-sized,CASSAHHTGADTQYF,TGTGCCAGCAGCGCGCACCACACAGGGGCAGATACGCAGTATTTT
NA,TRBV9,TRBJ2-3,many,CASSVKGTNGTDTQYF,TGTGCCAGCAGCGTAAAGGGGACAAACGGCACAGATACGCAGTATTTT
TRBD2,TRBV9,TRBJ2-1,many,CASSARSDFSGSEQFF,TGTGCCAGCAGCGCGCGGTCCGACTTTAGCGGGAGTGAGCAGTTCTTC
NA,TRBV9,TRBJ2-1,many,CASSALADSSYNEQFF,TGTGCCAGCAGCGCCCTAGCGGACAGCTCCTACAATGAGCAGTTCTTC